The source of this TCR beta chain is a study of blood T cell repertoires in COVID-19. Original methodology: The authors estimated nucleated cell counts from reference gene primer amplification. Sequencing used immunoSEQ multiplex PCR; TCRdb keeps in-frame clones, though not all of them. The DNA gave D and trimming, while V, J and clone size come from that table. This table has about 50,000 clones, about four fifths appearing once. V was shortened by 8 bases and J by 0 bases, with 6 bases between the two germline ends. Germline CDR1 reads MNHEY; CDR2 reads SMNVEV (reference sequence). CDR3 length: 12 amino acids. This clone has a handful of counts.

The chain is built from TRBV27 and TRBJ2-3; weak D call: TRBD1 (5 bases). The sequenced sample consisted of peripheral blood. The TCR comes from a man between 65 and 85 years old with active COVID-19. The CDR3 sequence is CASGASTDTQYF. In nucleotides, the CDR3 is TGTGCCAGCGGGGCAAGCACAGATACGCAGTATTTT.